This T cell receptor (beta chain) appears in the sequencing data of a study of cytomegalovirus exposure and HLA in healthy donors. In the study overall: There were 350 to 400 genotyped donors. Of these, about 86% fell in the genetic ancestry cluster associated with self-reported Caucasian donors.

Whole-study results and caveats: On later analysis, the bulk of CMV-associated TCR beta chains appeared to be HLA-restricted.

Germline CDR1 is SGHNT and CDR2 is YENEEA. The CDR3 extends over 15 amino acids. The V and J ends lost 4 bases and 10 bases respectively, with 20 bases between them. As concerns this clone: As yet, its antigen is unknown.

Vbeta (60) and Jbeta (13) primers were used in the PCR. Here immunoSEQ multiplex PCR was the method, and the copy in TCRdb shows in-frame clones only, minus some. The sample holds under 200,000 clones; around 80% are singletons and the top ten take about 1.5%. This chain joins TRBV11-3 and TRBJ2-1; TRBD1 might be the D (5 bases). Sequenced: PBMCs. The receptor was isolated from a woman under 30 in good health and CMV-seronegative. CDR3 residues: CASSSNNAGGQEQFF. DNA for the CDR3: TGTGCCAGCAGCTCAAATAACGCCGGCGGACAAGAGCAGTTCTTC.